The next 27 T cell receptor beta chains were all read from a single sample in a study of blood T cell repertoires in COVID-19. Repertoires were generated with immunoSEQ multiplex PCR, while TCRdb's copy carries only in-frame clones and drops some. Here the sample spans about 180,000 clones, under 85% being singletons. Material: peripheral blood. Source of these receptors: a human donor in a cohort sampled during active COVID-19.

J is TRBJ1-1 and V is TRBV2; 7 bases are shared with TRBD1. V shed 4 bases, J shed 2 bases, and the junction held 4 bases outside the gene matches. The CDR3 spans 14 residues. The germline gives CDR1 SNHLY, CDR2 FYNNEI. The CDR3 reads CASSVDRANTEAFF. CDR3 sequence (DNA): TGTGCCAGCAGTGTTGACAGGGCAAACACTGAAGCTTTCTTT.

The chain is built from TRBV5-1 and TRBJ2-7; D is unresolved. Trimming pared 0 bases from V and 6 bases from J, leaving 10 bases between. Per germline, CDR1 SGHRS and CDR2 YFSETQ. The CDR3 totals 13 residues. In DNA form, the CDR3 reads TGCGCCAGCAGCTTGGCCCTAACCTCCGAGCAGTACTTC. Residues: CASSLALTSEQYF.

The chain combines TRBV5-6 with TRBJ2-7, with a possible D match to TRBD1 (6 bases). Germline CDR1 reads SGHDT; CDR2 reads YYEEEE. V gave up 1 base and J gave up 3 bases, with 14 bases separating them. The CDR3 runs to 15 residues. CDR3 loop: CASSLFGDRIYEQYF. The CDR3 DNA sequence: TGTGCCAGCAGCTTGTTTGGTGACAGGATCTACGAGCAGTACTTC.

This chain joins TRBV9 and TRBJ1-2, with 7 bases lining up with TRBD1. After removal of 0 bases from V and 4 bases from J, the junction contained 15 bases not matched to a gene. The V gene's germline CDR1 is SGDLS and CDR2 YYNGEE. The CDR3 totals 18 residues. DNA for the CDR3: TGTGCCAGCAGCGTAGATATTAGGGGAGTGGGGACAGCCTATGGCTACACCTTC. The encoded protein is CASSVDIRGVGTAYGYTF. The whole variable domain, remainder taken from reference TRBV9 and TRBJ1-2, is DSGVTQTPKHLITATGQRVTLRCSPRSGDLSVYWYQQSLDQGLQFLIQYYNGEERAKGNILERFSAQQFPDLHSELNLSSLELGDSALYFCASSVDIRGVGTAYGYTFGSGTRLTVV.

The rearrangement links TRBV30 to TRBJ1-1, with D possibly matching TRBD1 (6 bases). The germline gives CDR1 GTSNPN, CDR2 SVGIG (reference sequence). This CDR3 contains 13 residues. Trimming left V 3 bases short and J 6 bases short, with 14 bases between. This chain's CDR3 is CAWSPRQASEAFF. In nucleotides, the CDR3 is TGTGCCTGGAGCCCCCGACAGGCCTCTGAAGCTTTCTTT.

The rearrangement joins TRBV12-3 or TRBV12-4 to TRBJ1-2; 7 bases are a match to TRBD1. The V gene end was trimmed by 6 bases and the J gene end by 4 bases; junction bases not matched to a gene: 5. The CDR3 consists of 13 residues. CDR3 coding DNA: TGTGCCAGCAGAACGCAGGGGGTCTATGGCTACACCTTC. This gives the protein CASRTQGVYGYTF.

This clone has only a few counts. This sequence joins TRBV7-9 and TRBJ1-2, with D unresolved. The germline gives CDR1 SEHNR, CDR2 FQNEAQ (reference sequence). Trimming pared 1 base from V and 5 bases from J, leaving 8 bases between. The CDR3 consists of 13 residues. In nucleotides, the CDR3 is TGTGCCAGCAGCTTAGGAGCTGAATATGGCTACACCTTC. It yields the protein CASSLGAEYGYTF.

The rearrangement joins TRBV7-2 to TRBJ1-1; 7 nucleotides match TRBD1. This CDR3 is built from 15 residues. CDR1 and CDR2 (germline): SGHTA, FQGNSA. V trimming: 5 bases; J trimming: 0 bases; junction bases outside the gene matches: 6. In DNA, the CDR3 is TGTGCCAGCAGCCCGTTTACAGGGGTGAACACTGAAGCTTTCTTT. Encoded protein: CASSPFTGVNTEAFF.

In this sample, this clone turned up a few times. V and J are TRBV18 and TRBJ2-7; 10 bases are shared with TRBD2. From germline, CDR1 is KGHSH and CDR2 LQKENI. Germline trimming cut 2 bases from V and 3 bases from J; bases unmatched to any gene: 10. This CDR3 spans 17 amino acids. This CDR3 reads CASSPNLLGLASYEQYF. CDR3 DNA: TGTGCCAGCTCACCAAATTTATTGGGACTAGCGAGCTACGAGCAGTACTTC.

V usage is TRBV30 and J usage is TRBJ1-2; D might be TRBD1 (5 bases). CDR3 length: 14 residues. V lost 1 base and J lost 1, with 10 bases in between. CDR1 is GTSNPN, CDR2 SVGIG, per germline (reference sequence). The CDR3 DNA sequence: TGTGCCTGGAGTGGACAGCGCCTTAACTATGGCTACACCTTC. As protein: CAWSGQRLNYGYTF.

The CDR3 loop reads CATSRTPGLGQPQHF. CDR3 in DNA: TGTGCCACCAGCAGAACCCCAGGGCTTGGACAGCCCCAGCATTTT. The chain has TRBV15 and TRBJ1-5; a weak D match, TRBD1 (5 bases). The CDR3 has 15 amino acids. Germline values: CDR1 LNHNV, CDR2 YYDKDF (reference sequence). With 2 bases removed from V and 7 bases from J, the gap between germline ends came to 15 bases.

The V and J genes are TRBV7-9 and TRBJ2-5, with D perhaps matching TRBD2 (6 bases). Trimming left V 0 bases short and J 3 bases short, with 8 bases between. This CDR3 region has 14 residues. CDR1 is SEHNR and CDR2 is FQNEAQ in the germline V gene (reference sequence). The CDR3 region is CASSLAGGEETQYF. The CDR3 nucleotides read TGTGCCAGCAGCTTAGCCGGAGGGGAAGAGACCCAGTACTTC. Together with reference TRBV7-9 and TRBJ2-5, the CDR3 gives the full variable domain: DTGVSQNPRHKITKRGQNVTFRCDPISEHNRLYWYRQTLGQGPEFLTYFQNEAQLEKSRLLSDRFSAERPKGSFSTLEIQRTEQGDSAMYLCASSLAGGEETQYFGPGTRLLVL.

The chain has TRBV27 and TRBJ1-1; no reliable D call. The CDR3 totals 13 residues. V was shortened by 3 bases and J by 7 bases, with 12 bases between the two germline ends. CDR1 is MNHEY and CDR2 is SMNVEV in the germline V gene (reference sequence). The CDR3 loop is CASSLRIRNEAFF. In DNA form, the CDR3 reads TGTGCCAGCAGTTTGAGGATCAGAAATGAAGCTTTCTTT.

V and J are TRBV7-2 and TRBJ2-7; D remains unclear. The V gene's germline CDR1 is SGHTA and CDR2 FQGNSA. Trimming pared 5 bases from V and 2 bases from J, leaving 16 bases between. The CDR3 is made up of 15 amino acids. CDR3 amino acids: CASSLSGGATYEQYF. The CDR3 DNA reads as TGTGCCAGCAGCCTGTCCGGCGGCGCTACCTACGAGCAGTACTTC.

The V gene is TRBV5-5, the J gene TRBJ2-7, with no clear D. CDR3 size: 14 residues. Trimming left V 0 bases short and J 4 bases short, with 11 bases between. In germline, CDR1 is SGHKS, CDR2 YYEKEE (reference sequence). CDR3 sequence reads: CASSLGQVTYEQYF. The CDR3 DNA reads TGTGCCAGCAGCTTGGGGCAGGTAACATACGAGCAGTACTTC.

The J gene is TRBJ1-4, the V gene TRBV3-1 (or the pseudogene TRBV3-2); D might be TRBD1 (5 bases). V shed 4 bases and J shed 8 bases, with 17 bases lying between them. Germline V lookup: CDR1 LGHDT, CDR2 YNNKEL (reference sequence). The CDR3 spans 15 residues. The CDR3 DNA reads TGTGCCAGCAGCCGTGGACAAATCCTTGAGGAAAAACTGTTTTTT. Amino acids: CASSRGQILEEKLFF.

V is TRBV6-6 and J is TRBJ1-5; 8 positions match TRBD1. J was trimmed by 3 bases and V by 4 bases; bases with no gene match: 8. Germline V gene data show CDR1 as MNHNY and CDR2 as SVGAGI (reference sequence). The CDR3 has 16 residues. The CDR3 region has the DNA TGTGCCAGCAGTTCTGCCGGGACAGGCTTCAATCAGCCCCAGCATTTT. It translates to CASSSAGTGFNQPQHF.

The genes are TRBV5-1 and TRBJ2-7, with TRBD2 as a possible D gene (5 bases). The germline V and J ends were trimmed by 4 bases and 3 bases, with 17 bases remaining between them. Germline assignment: CDR1 SGHRS and CDR2 YFSETQ. The CDR3 is made up of 15 amino acids. Here the CDR3 reads CASSIGITRDYEQYF. DNA of the CDR3: TGCGCCAGCAGCATCGGGATTACCCGGGACTACGAGCAGTACTTC.

This clone appeared a single time. The chain employs TRBV3-1 (or the pseudogene TRBV3-2) and TRBJ2-3; 8 bases map to TRBD2. With 2 bases clipped from V and 0 bases from J, the junction kept 10 bases outside the gene matches. Per germline, CDR1 LGHDT and CDR2 YNNKEL (reference sequence). This CDR3 contains 18 residues. CDR3 protein: CASSQSPLAGLSTDTQYF. The DNA for the CDR3 is TGTGCCAGCAGCCAATCCCCATTAGCGGGACTTAGCACAGATACGCAGTATTTT.

The chain uses TRBV29-1 and TRBJ2-7; D is unclear. Deletions cut 5 bases from V and 6 bases from J, with 14 bases between. Per the germline V gene, CDR1 is SQVTM and CDR2 is ANQGSEA. CDR3 length equals 12 residues. The CDR3 region is CSVRSRSLEQYF. The CDR3 DNA is TGCAGCGTTCGTTCCAGGTCCCTCGAGCAGTACTTC.

This clone was observed a single time. The chain is built from TRBV11-2 and TRBJ2-3; the D gene is possibly TRBD1 (5 bases). Trimming pared 5 bases from V and 1 base from J, leaving 16 bases between. This CDR3 contains 16 residues. The V gene's germline CDR1 is SGHAT and CDR2 FQNNGV. The CDR3 DNA reads as TGTGCCAGCAGCCCAAGAGCAGGGTCCCGCACAGATACGCAGTATTTT. Translating it yields CASSPRAGSRTDTQYF.

This clone was counted once. The chain has TRBV6-7 and TRBJ2-7, with 7 nucleotides matching TRBD1. TRBV6-7 is noted as an ORF with a role that remains uncertain. The junction had 8 bases not matched to a gene; V was cut back by 6 bases and J by 0 bases. The CDR3 covers 15 residues. The CDR3 region is CASSRQGQSSYEQYF. The CDR3 DNA sequence: TGTGCCAGCAGCCGTCAGGGACAGAGCTCCTACGAGCAGTACTTC.

This chain joins TRBV7-6 and TRBJ1-5; D is unclear. Trimming pared 3 bases from V and 0 bases from J, leaving 3 bases between. CDR1 is SGHVS and CDR2 is FNYEAQ in the germline V gene. The CDR3 has 13 amino acids. In nucleotides, the CDR3 is TGTGCCAGCAGCTTTAATAGCAATCAGCCCCAGCATTTT. This gives the protein CASSFNSNQPQHF. Variable domain in full (rest from reference TRBV7-6 and TRBJ1-5): GAGVSQSPRYKVTKRGQDVALRCDPISGHVSLYWYRQALGQGPEFLTYFNYEAQQDKSGLPNDRFSAERPEGSISTLTIQRTEQRDSAMYRCASSFNSNQPQHFGDGTRLSIL.

The rearrangement links TRBV11-2 to TRBJ1-1; possibly TRBD1 for D (6 bases). The CDR3 sequence is 12 residues long. V was trimmed by 6 bases and J by 8 bases, leaving 13 bases between them. Germline CDR1 SGHAT, CDR2 FQNNGV. CDR3 in DNA: TGTGCCAGCAGGAAATCAGGGGAGGAAGCTTTCTTT. Protein sequence: CASRKSGEEAFF. The whole variable domain, filled in from reference TRBV11-2 and TRBJ1-1, reads EAGVAQSPRYKIIEKRQSVAFWCNPISGHATLYWYQQILGQGPKLLIQFQNNGVVDDSQLPKDRFSAERLKGVDSTLKIQPAKLEDSAVYLCASRKSGEEAFFGQGTRLTVV.

V and J are TRBV18 and TRBJ1-1; D not resolved. The CDR3 consists of 13 residues. V lost 2 bases and J 3 bases, leaving 7 bases between the germline ends. CDR1 and CDR2 (germline): KGHSH, LQKENI. CDR3 nucleotides: TGTGCCAGCTCACCAATCTCTGACACTGAAGCTTTCTTT. It yields the protein CASSPISDTEAFF.

The chain links TRBV5-1 to TRBJ2-2; D perhaps matches TRBD1 (5 bases). The germline V gene encodes CDR1 SGHRS and CDR2 YFSETQ. Trimming removed 1 base from V and 1 base from J, with 5 bases in between. The CDR3 totals 14 residues. The DNA for the CDR3 is TGCGCCAGCAGCTTGACAGGGAACACCGGGGAGCTGTTTTTT. Its protein product is CASSLTGNTGELFF.

A few counts support this clone. This chain links TRBV7-9 with TRBJ2-7; a possible D gene is TRBD1 (5 bases). Looked up from germline, CDR1 is SEHNR and CDR2 is FQNEAQ (reference sequence). Trimming removed 5 bases at V and 6 bases at J, with 23 bases between. The CDR3 sequence is 16 residues long. The DNA for the CDR3 is TGTGCCAGCAGCCACGATCCGCGTGATCAGGGAACCGAGCAGTACTTC. Residues: CASSHDPRDQGTEQYF. Combining the CDR3 with reference TRBV7-9 and TRBJ2-7 gives the whole variable domain DTGVSQNPRHKITKRGQNVTFRCDPISEHNRLYWYRQTLGQGPEFLTYFQNEAQLEKSRLLSDRFSAERPKGSFSTLEIQRTEQGDSAMYLCASSHDPRDQGTEQYFGPGTRLTVT.